The source of this T cell receptor beta chain is a study of T cells after yellow fever vaccination. UMIs and a universal primer site were added when TCR cDNA was made by 5'RACE template switching. TCRdb recomputed calls from the 5' RACE reads with MiXCR, one row per CDR3 protein. This sample carries fewer than 650,000 distinct CDR3 sequences, around a fifth of them seen once, and the ten largest clones take around 16%. Study conclusions and caveats: FACS-sorted repertoires could contain abundant clonotypes contaminating from the bulk population.

As to this clonotype: As yet, its antigen is unknown.

V dropped 3 bases and J dropped 4 bases, with 15 bases sitting between them. The CDR3 spans 15 residues. The rearrangement uses TRBV12-3 or TRBV12-4 and TRBJ1-1, with D perhaps TRBD1 (5 bases). This TCR was sampled from a young man who received the YFV17D yellow fever vaccine. The source was PBMCs, collected approximately 22 days after the first yellow fever vaccination. The CDR3 DNA reads as TGTGCCAGCAGTTTTAGGAGGGGCTTCGGCACTGAAGCTTTCTTT. Protein sequence: CASSFRRGFGTEAFF.